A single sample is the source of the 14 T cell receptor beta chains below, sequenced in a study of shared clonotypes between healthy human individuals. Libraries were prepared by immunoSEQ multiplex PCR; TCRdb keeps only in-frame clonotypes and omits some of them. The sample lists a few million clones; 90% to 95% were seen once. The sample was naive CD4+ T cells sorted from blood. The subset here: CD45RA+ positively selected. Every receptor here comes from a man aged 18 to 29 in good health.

CDR3 protein: CASSPGTEGGELFF. The CDR3 DNA reads TGCGCCAGCAGCCCCGGGACAGAGGGCGGGGAGCTGTTTTTT. V gene TRBV5-1 combines with J gene TRBJ2-2; TRBD1 aligns across 7 bases. CDR3 length: 14 amino acids. Losses at the gene ends were 4 bases for V and 7 bases for J; bases not matched to a gene: 7. Germline V CDR1 and CDR2: SGHRS, YFSETQ. Using reference TRBV5-1 and TRBJ2-2 for the parts outside the CDR3, the full variable domain is KAGVTQTPRYLIKTRGQQVTLSCSPISGHRSVSWYQQTPGQGLQFLFEYFSETQRNKGNFPGRFSGRQFSNSRSEMNVSTLELGDSALYLCASSPGTEGGELFFGEGSRLTVL.

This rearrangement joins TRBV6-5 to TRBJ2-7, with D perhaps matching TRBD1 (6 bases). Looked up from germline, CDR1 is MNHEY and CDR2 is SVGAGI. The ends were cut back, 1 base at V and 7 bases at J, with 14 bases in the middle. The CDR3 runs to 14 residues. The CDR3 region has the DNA TGTGCCAGCAGTTACTACAGGGACGGGTCAGAGCAGTACTTC. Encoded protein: CASSYYRDGSEQYF.

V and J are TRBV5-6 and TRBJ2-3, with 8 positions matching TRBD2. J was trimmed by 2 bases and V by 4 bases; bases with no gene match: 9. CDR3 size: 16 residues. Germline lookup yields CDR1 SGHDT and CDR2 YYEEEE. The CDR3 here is CASSGMTSDHTDTQYF. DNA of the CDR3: TGTGCCAGCAGCGGAATGACTAGCGATCACACAGATACGCAGTATTTT.

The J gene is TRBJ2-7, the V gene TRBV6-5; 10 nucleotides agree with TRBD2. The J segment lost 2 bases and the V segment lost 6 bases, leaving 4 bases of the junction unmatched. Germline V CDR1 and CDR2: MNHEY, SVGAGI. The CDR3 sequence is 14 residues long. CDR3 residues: CASSFGLAAYEQYF. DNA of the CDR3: TGTGCCAGCAGCTTCGGACTAGCGGCCTACGAGCAGTACTTC.

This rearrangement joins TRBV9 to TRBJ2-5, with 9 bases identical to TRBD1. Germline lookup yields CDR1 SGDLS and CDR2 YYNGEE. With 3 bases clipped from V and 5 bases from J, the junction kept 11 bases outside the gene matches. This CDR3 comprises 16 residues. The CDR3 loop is CASSAQGQGSMETQYF. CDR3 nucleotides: TGTGCCAGCAGCGCCCAGGGACAGGGAAGTATGGAGACCCAGTACTTC. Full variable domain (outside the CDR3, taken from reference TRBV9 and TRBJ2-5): DSGVTQTPKHLITATGQRVTLRCSPRSGDLSVYWYQQSLDQGLQFLIQYYNGEERAKGNILERFSAQQFPDLHSELNLSSLELGDSALYFCASSAQGQGSMETQYFGPGTRLLVL.

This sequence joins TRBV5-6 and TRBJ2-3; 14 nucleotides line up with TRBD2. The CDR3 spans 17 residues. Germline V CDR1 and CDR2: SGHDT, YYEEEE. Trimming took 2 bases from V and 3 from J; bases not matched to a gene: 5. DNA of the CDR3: TGTGCCAGCAGCTTACGGACTAGCGGGAGGATGACAGATACGCAGTATTTT. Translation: CASSLRTSGRMTDTQYF.

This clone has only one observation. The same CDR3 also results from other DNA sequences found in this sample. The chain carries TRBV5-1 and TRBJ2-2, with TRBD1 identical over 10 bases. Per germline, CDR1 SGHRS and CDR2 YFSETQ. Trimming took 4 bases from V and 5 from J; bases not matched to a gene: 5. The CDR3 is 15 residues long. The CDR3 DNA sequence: TGCGCCAGCAGCCCCGGGACAGGGGCTACCGGGGAGCTGTTTTTT. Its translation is CASSPGTGATGELFF.

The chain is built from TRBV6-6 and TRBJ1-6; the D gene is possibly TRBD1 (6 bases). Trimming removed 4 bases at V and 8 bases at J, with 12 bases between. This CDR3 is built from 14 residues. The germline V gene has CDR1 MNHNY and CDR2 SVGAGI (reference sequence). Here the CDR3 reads CASSFRDTHSPLHF. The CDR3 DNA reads TGTGCCAGCAGTTTTCGGGACACACATTCACCCCTCCACTTT.

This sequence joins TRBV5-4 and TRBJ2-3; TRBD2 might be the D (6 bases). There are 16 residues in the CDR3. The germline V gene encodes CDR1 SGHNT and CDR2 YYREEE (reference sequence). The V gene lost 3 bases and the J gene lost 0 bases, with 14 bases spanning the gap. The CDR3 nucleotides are TGTGCCAGCAGCTCCCGGACTAATCCTAGCACAGATACGCAGTATTTT. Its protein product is CASSSRTNPSTDTQYF.

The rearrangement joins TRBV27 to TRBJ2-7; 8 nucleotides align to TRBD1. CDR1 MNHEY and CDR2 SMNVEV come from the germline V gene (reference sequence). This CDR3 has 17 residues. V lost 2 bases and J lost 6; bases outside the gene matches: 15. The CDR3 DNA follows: TGTGCCAGCAGTTTAATTAGGGACAGGCGGTTTGGGGGCGAGCAGTACTTC. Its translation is CASSLIRDRRFGGEQYF.

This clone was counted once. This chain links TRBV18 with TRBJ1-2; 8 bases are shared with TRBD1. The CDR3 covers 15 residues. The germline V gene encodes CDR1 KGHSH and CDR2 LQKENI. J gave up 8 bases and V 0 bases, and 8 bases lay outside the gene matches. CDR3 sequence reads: CASSPPVTGVDGYTF. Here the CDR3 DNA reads TGTGCCAGCTCACCACCCGTGACAGGGGTCGACGGCTACACCTTC.

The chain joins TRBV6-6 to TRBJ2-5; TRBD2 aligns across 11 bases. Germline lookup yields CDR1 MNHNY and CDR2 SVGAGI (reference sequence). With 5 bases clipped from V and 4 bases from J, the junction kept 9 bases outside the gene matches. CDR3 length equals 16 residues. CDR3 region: CASSILAGVGRETQYF. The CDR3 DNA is TGTGCCAGCAGTATACTAGCGGGAGTAGGTCGAGAGACCCAGTACTTC.

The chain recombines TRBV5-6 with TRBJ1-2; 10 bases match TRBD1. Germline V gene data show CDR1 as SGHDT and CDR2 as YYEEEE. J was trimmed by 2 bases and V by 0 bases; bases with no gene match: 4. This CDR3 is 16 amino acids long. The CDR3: CASSLELTGGNYGYTF. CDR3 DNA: TGTGCCAGCAGCTTGGAGCTGACAGGGGGCAACTATGGCTACACCTTC.

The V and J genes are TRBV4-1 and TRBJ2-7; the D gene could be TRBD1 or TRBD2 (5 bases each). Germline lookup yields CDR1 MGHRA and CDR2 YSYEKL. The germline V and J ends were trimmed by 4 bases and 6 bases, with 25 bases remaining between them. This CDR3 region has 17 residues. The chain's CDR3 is CASSRPTWGPIGGEQYF. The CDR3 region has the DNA TGCGCCAGCAGCCGACCCACGTGGGGACCAATTGGAGGCGAGCAGTACTTC.